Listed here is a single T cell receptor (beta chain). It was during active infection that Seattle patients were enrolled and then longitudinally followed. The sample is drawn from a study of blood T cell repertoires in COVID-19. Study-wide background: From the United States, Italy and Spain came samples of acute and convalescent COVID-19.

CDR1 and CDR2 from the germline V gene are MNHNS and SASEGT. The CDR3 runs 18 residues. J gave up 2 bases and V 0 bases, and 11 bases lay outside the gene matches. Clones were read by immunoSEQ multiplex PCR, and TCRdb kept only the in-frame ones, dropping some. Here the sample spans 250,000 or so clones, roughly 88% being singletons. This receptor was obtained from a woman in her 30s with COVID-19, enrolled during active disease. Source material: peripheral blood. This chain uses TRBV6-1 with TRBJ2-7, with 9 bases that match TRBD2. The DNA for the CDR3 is TGTGCCAGCAGTGAAGCAAACCGGTATAGCGGGAGTCCCTACGAGCAGTACGTC. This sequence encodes CASSEANRYSGSPYEQYV.